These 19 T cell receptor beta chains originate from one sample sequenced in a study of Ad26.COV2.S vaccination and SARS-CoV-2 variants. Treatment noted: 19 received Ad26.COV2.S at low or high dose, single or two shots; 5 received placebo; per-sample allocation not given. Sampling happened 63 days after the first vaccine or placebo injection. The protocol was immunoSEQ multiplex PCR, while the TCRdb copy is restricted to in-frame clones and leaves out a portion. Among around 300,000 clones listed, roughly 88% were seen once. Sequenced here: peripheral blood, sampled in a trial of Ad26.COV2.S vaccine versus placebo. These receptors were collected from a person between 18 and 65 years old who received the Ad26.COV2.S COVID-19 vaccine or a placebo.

The chain's CDR3 is CASSLSGTYEQYV. The CDR3 bases are TGTGCCAGCAGTCTGAGCGGGACCTACGAGCAGTACGTC. The V gene is TRBV6-2 or TRBV6-3, the J gene TRBJ2-7, with 7 bases aligning to TRBD2. This CDR3 spans 13 amino acids. The germline CDR1 and CDR2 sequences are MNHEY and SVGEGT. V was pared by 5 bases and J by 2 bases, with 3 bases of the junction left unmatched.

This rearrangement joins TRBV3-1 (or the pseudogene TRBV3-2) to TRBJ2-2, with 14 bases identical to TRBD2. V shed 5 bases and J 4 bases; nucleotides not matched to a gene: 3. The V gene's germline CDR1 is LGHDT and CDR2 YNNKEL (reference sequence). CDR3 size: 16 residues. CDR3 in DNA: TGTGCCAGCAGCAAGACTAGCGGGGGGGTCACCGGGGAGCTGTTTTTT. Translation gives CASSKTSGGVTGELFF.

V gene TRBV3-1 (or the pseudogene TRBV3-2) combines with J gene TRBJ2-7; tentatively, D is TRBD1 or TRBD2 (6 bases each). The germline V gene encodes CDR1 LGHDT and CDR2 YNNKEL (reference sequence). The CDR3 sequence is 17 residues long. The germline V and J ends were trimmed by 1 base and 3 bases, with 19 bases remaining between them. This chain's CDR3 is CASSQGRRDTADYEQYF. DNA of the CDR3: TGTGCCAGCAGCCAAGGGAGGAGGGACACGGCAGACTACGAGCAGTACTTC.

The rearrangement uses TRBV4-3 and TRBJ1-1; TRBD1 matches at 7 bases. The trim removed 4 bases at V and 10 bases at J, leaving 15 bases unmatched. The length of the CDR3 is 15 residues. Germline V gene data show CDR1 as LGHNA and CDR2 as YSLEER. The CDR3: CASSPDRTANLGAFF. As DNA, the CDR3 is TGCGCCAGCAGCCCGGACAGGACCGCTAATTTAGGAGCTTTCTTT.

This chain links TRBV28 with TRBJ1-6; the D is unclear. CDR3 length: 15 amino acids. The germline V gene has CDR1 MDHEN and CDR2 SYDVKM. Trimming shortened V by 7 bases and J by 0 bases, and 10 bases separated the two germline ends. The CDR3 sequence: CASNLVGSYNSPLHF. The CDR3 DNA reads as TGTGCCAGCAATTTGGTCGGCTCCTATAATTCACCCCTCCACTTT. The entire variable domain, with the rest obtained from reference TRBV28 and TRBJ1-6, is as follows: DVKVTQSSRYLVKRTGEKVFLECVQDMDHENMFWYRQDPGLGLRLIYFSYDVKMKEKGDIPEGYSVSREKKERFSLILESASTNQTSMYLCASNLVGSYNSPLHFGNGTRLTVT.

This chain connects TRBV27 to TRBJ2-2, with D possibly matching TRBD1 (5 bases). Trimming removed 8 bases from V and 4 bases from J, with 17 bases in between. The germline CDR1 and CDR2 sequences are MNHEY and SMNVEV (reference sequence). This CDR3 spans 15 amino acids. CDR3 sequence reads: CASPPTGHRTGELFF. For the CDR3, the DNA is TGTGCCAGCCCTCCGACTGGACACCGCACCGGGGAGCTGTTTTTT.

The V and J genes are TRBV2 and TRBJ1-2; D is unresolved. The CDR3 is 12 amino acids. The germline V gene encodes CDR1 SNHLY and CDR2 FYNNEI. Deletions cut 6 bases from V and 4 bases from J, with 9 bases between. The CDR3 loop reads CASRDPIYGYTF. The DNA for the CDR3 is TGTGCCAGCAGGGATCCTATCTATGGCTACACCTTC.

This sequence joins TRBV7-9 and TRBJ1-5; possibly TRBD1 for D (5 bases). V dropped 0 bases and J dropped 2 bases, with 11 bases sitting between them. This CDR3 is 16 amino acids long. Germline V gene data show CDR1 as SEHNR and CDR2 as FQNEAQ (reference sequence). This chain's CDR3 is CASSLAGLGGNQPQHF. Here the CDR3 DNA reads TGTGCCAGCAGCTTAGCAGGGCTGGGGGGCAATCAGCCCCAGCATTTT.

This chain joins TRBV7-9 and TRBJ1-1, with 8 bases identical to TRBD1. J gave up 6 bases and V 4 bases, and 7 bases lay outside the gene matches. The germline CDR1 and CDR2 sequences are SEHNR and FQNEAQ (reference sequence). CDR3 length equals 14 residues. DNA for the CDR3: TGTGCCAGCAGCTCCCCCAAACAGGGGGCTGAAGCTTTCTTT. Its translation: CASSSPKQGAEAFF. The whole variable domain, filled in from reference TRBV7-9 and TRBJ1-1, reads DTGVSQNPRHKITKRGQNVTFRCDPISEHNRLYWYRQTLGQGPEFLTYFQNEAQLEKSRLLSDRFSAERPKGSFSTLEIQRTEQGDSAMYLCASSSPKQGAEAFFGQGTRLTVV.

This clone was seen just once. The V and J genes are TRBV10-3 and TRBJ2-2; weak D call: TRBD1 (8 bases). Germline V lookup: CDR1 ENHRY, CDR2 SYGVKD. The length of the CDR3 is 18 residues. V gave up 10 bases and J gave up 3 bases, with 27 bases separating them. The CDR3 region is CATFHATDREGYTGELFF. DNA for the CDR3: TGTGCCACCTTTCACGCCACGGACAGGGAGGGCTACACCGGGGAGCTGTTTTTT.

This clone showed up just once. The chain's CDR3 is CASSSPGQSLGNTIYF. The CDR3 nucleotides read TGTGCCAGCAGCTCCCCGGGACAGAGCCTCGGCAACACCATATATTTT. The chain employs TRBV3-1 (or the pseudogene TRBV3-2) and TRBJ1-3, with TRBD1 identical over 7 bases. This CDR3 contains 16 residues. Germline values: CDR1 LGHDT, CDR2 YNNKEL (reference sequence). Trimming removed 5 bases from V and 7 bases from J; junction bases left unmatched: 14.

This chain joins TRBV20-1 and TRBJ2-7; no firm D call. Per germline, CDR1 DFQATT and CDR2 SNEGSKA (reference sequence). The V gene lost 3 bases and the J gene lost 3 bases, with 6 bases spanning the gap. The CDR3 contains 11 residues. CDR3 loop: CSARSRYEQYF. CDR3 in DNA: TGCAGTGCTAGGTCCCGCTACGAGCAGTACTTC.

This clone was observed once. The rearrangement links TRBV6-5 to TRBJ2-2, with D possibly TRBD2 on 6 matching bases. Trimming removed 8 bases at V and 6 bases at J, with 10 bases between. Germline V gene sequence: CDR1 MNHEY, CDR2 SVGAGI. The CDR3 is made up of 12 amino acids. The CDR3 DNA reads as TGTGCCAGCCTCGGGGAGGCCGGGGAGCTGTTTTTT. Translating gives CASLGEAGELFF.

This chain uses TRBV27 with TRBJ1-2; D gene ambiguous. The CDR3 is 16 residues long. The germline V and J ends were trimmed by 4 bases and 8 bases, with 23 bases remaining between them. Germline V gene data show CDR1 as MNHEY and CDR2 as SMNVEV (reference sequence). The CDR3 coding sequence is TGTGCCAGCAGTTCCCGAAAAGGAGGGAGATATTCGGGCTACACCTTC. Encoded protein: CASSSRKGGRYSGYTF.

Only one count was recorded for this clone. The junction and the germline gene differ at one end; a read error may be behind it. CDR3 residues: CASSHRDRGNQPQHF. DNA of the CDR3: TGTGCCAGCAGTCACCGGGACAGGGGCAACCAGCCCCAGCATTTT. This chain connects TRBV6-6 to TRBJ1-5; 10 bases are shared with TRBD1. CDR1 is MNHNY and CDR2 is SVGAGI in the germline V gene (reference sequence). This CDR3 spans 15 amino acids.

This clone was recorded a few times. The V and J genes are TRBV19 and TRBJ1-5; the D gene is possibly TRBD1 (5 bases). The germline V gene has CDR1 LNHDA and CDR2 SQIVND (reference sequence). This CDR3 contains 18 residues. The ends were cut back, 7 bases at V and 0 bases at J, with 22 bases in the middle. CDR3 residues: CASTTSGVGGYSNQPQHF. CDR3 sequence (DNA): TGTGCCAGTACCACCAGCGGGGTGGGGGGATATAGCAATCAGCCCCAGCATTTT. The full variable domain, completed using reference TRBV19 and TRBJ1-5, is DGGITQSPKYLFRKEGQNVTLSCEQNLNHDAMYWYRQDPGQGLRLIYYSQIVNDFQKGDIAEGYSVSREKKESFPLTVTSAQKNPTAFYLCASTTSGVGGYSNQPQHFGDGTRLSIL.

CDR3 in DNA: TGTGCCAGCAGCCCTCCGGGACAACACGTTGAAAAACTGTTTTTT. Protein product: CASSPPGQHVEKLFF. The chain carries TRBV7-2 and TRBJ1-4; weak D call: TRBD1 (6 bases). Germline CDR1 reads SGHTA; CDR2 reads FQGNSA. The CDR3 has 15 residues. Trimming removed 5 bases at V and 7 bases at J, with 17 bases between.

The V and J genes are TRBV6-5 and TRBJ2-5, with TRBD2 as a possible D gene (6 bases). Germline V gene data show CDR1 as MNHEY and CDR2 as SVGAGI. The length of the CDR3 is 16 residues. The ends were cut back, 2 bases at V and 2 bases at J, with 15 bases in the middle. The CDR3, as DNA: TGTGCCAGCAGTTACCTTGTTACGGGGGATCAAGAGACCCAGTACTTC. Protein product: CASSYLVTGDQETQYF.

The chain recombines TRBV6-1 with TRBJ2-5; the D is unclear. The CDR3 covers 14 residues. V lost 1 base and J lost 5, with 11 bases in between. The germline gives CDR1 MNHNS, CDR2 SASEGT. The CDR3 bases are TGTGCCAGCAGTGAAGGTGCTTATGGGGAGACCCAGTACTTC. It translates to CASSEGAYGETQYF.